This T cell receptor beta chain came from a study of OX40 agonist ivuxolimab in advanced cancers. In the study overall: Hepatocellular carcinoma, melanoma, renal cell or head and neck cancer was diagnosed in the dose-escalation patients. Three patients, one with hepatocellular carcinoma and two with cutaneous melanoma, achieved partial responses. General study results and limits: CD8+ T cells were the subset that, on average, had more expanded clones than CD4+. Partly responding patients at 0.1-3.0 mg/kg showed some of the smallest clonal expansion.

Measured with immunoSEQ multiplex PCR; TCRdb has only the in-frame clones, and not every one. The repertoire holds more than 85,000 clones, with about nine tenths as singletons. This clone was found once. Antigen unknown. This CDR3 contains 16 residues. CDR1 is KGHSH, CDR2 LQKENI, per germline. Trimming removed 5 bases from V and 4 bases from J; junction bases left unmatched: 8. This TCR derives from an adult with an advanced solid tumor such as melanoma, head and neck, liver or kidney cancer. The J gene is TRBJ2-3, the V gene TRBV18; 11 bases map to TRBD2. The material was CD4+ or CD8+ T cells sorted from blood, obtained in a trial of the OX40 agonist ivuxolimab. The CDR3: CASSSVAGGAADTQYF. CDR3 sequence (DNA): TGTGCCAGCTCATCAGTAGCGGGAGGGGCAGCAGATACGCAGTATTTT.